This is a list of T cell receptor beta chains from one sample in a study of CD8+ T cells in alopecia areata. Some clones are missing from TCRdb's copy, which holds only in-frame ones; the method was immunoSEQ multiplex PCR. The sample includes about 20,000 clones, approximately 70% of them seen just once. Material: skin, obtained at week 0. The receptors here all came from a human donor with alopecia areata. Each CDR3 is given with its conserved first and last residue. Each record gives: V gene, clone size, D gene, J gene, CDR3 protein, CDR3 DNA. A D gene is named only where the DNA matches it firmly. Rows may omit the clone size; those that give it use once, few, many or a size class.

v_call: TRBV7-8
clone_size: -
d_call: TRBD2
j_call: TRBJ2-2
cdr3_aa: CASSSTSGGLYGSFANTGELFF
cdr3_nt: TGTGCCAGCAGCTCGACTAGCGGGGGGCTATATGGATCGTTCGCGAACACCGGGGAGCTGTTTTTT

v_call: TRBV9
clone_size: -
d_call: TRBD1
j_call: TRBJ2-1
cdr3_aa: CASSPRQGPFYNEQFF
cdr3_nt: TGTGCCAGCAGCCCCAGACAGGGCCCCTTCTACAATGAGCAGTTCTTC

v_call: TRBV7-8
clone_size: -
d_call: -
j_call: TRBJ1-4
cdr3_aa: CASIFSGNEKLFF
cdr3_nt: TGTGCCAGCATCTTTAGTGGGAATGAAAAACTGTTTTTT

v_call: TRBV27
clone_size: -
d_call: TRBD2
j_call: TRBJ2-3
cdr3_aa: CASSLFSGGALGTDTQYF
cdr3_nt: TGTGCCAGCAGTTTATTTAGCGGGGGGGCCTTGGGCACAGATACGCAGTATTTT

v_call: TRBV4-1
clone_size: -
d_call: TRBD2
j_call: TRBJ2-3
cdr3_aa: CASSQEPSGGYTDTQYF
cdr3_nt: TGCGCCAGCAGCCAAGAGCCTAGCGGGGGCTACACAGATACGCAGTATTTT

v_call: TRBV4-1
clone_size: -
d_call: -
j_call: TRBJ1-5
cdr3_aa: CASSQASVGMLNQPQHF
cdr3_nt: TGCGCCAGCAGCCAAGCTTCAGTGGGGATGTTAAATCAGCCCCAGCATTTT

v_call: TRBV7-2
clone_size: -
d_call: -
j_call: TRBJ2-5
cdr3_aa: CASSLRLETQYF
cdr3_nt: TGTGCCAGCAGCTTAAGGTTAGAGACCCAGTACTTC

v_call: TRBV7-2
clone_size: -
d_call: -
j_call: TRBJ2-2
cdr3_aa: CASNSAQTSGELFF
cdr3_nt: TGTGCCAGCAACTCGGCACAGACGTCCGGGGAGCTGTTTTTT

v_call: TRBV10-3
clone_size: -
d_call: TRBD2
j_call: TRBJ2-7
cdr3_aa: CAISDLAGDEQYF
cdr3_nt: TGTGCCATCAGCGATCTAGCGGGAGACGAGCAGTACTTC

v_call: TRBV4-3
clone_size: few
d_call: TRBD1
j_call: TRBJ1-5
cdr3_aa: CASSLQGGQPQHF
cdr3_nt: TGCGCCAGCAGCCTCCAGGGGGGTCAGCCCCAGCATTTT

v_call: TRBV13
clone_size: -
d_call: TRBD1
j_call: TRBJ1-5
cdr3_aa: CASSVAGGNQPQHF
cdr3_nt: TGTGCCAGCAGCGTAGCAGGGGGTAATCAGCCCCAGCATTTT

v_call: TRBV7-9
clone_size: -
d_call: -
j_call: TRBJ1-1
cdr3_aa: CASSLKTEAFF
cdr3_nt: TGTGCCAGCAGCTTAAAAACTGAAGCTTTCTTT

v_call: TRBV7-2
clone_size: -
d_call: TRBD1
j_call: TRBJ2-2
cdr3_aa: CASSVYRGGELFF
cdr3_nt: TGTGCCAGCAGCGTATACAGGGGCGGGGAGCTGTTTTTT

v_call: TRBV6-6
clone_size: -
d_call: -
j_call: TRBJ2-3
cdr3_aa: CASSYNTDTQYF
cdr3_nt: TGTGCCAGCAGTTATAACACAGATACGCAGTATTTT

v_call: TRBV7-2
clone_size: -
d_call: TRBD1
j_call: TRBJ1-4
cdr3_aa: CASSQDRAREKLFF
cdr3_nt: TGTGCCAGCAGCCAAGACAGGGCGAGGGAAAAACTGTTTTTT

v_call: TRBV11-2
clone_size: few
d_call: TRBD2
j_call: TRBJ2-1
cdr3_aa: CASSLTSGGAYNEQFF
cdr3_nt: TGTGCCAGCAGCTTAACTAGCGGGGGGGCCTACAATGAGCAGTTCTTC

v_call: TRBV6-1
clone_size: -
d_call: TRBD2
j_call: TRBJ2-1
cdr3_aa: CASSENLAGYNEQFF
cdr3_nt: TGTGCCAGCAGTGAAAATCTAGCGGGCTACAATGAGCAGTTCTTC

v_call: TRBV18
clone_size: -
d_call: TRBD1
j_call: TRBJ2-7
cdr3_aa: CASSSRDRGYEQYF
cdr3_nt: TGTGCCAGCTCATCCCGGGACAGGGGATACGAGCAGTACTTC

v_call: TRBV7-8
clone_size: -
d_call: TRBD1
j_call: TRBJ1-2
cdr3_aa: CASSLFPRAGTGVNYGYTF
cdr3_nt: TGTGCCAGCAGCTTATTCCCCCGGGCCGGGACAGGGGTTAACTATGGCTACACCTTC

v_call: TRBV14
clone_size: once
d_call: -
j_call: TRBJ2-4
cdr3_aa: CASSQEVGGAKNIQYF
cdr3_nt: TGTGCCAGCAGCCAAGAAGTAGGTGGAGCCAAAAACATTCAGTACTTC

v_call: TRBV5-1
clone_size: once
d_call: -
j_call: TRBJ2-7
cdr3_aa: CASSLASGLGYEQYF
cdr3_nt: TGCGCCAGCAGCCTCGCGTCGGGGTTAGGGTACGAGCAGTACTTC

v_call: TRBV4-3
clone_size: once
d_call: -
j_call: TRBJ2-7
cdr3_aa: CASSQAPTSTYEQYF
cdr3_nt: TGCGCCAGCAGCCAAGCCCCGACGAGTACCTACGAGCAGTACTTC

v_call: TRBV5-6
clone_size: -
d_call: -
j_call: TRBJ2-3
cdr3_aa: CASSLRGGYGTDTQYF
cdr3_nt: TGTGCCAGCAGCTTAAGAGGGGGGTATGGCACAGATACGCAGTATTTT

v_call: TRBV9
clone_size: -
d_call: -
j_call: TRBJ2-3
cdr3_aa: CASKQGASGAGTDTQYF
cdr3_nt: TGTGCCAGCAAGCAGGGGGCTAGCGGGGCTGGCACAGATACGCAGTATTTT

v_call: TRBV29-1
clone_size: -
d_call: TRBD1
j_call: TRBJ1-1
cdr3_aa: CSVADRSDTEAFF
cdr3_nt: TGCAGCGTCGCGGACAGGTCGGACACTGAAGCTTTCTTT

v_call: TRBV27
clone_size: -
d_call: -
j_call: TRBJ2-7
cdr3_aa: CASSRRGAYEQYF
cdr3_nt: TGTGCCAGCAGCCGAAGGGGGGCCTACGAGCAGTACTTC

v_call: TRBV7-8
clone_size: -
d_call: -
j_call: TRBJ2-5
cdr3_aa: CASSTRQAETQYF
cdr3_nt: TGTGCCAGCAGCACACGACAGGCGGAGACCCAGTACTTC

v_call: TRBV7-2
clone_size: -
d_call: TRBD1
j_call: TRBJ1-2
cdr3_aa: CASSLGQGANYGYTF
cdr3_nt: TGTGCCAGCAGCTTAGGACAGGGGGCGAACTATGGCTACACCTTC

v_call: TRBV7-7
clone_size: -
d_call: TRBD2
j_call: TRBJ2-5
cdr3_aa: CASSSGLAGGPEQETQYF
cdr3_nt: TGTGCTAGCAGCTCCGGACTAGCGGGGGGTCCCGAACAAGAGACCCAGTACTTC

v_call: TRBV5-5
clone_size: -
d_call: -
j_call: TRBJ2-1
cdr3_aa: CASSLVGGQGYNEQFF
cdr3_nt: TGTGCCAGCAGCTTGGTGGGGGGCCAGGGATACAATGAGCAGTTCTTC

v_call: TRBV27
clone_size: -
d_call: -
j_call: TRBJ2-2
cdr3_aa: CASSLWGTGELFF
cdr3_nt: TGTGCCAGCAGTTTATGGGGAACCGGGGAGCTGTTTTTT

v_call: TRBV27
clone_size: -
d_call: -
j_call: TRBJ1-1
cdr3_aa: CASSLLSRAGSNTEAFF
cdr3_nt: TGTGCCAGCAGTTTATTATCTCGGGCAGGGTCGAACACTGAAGCTTTCTTT

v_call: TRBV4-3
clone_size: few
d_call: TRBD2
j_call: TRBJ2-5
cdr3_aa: CASSQKLAKTQYF
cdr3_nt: TGCGCCAGCAGCCAAAAACTAGCGAAGACCCAGTACTTC

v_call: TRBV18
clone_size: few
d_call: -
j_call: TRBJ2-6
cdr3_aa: CASSPAEFSGANVLTF
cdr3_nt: TGTGCCAGCTCACCGGCAGAGTTCTCTGGGGCCAACGTCCTGACTTTC

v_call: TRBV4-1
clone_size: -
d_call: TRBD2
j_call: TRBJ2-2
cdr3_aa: CASSQERVRLAGWTGELFF
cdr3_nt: TGCGCCAGCAGCCAAGAGAGGGTTCGGCTAGCGGGGTGGACCGGGGAGCTGTTTTTT

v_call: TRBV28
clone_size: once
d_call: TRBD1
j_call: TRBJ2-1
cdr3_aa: CASSFLRTGGYNEQFF
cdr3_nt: TGTGCCAGCAGTTTCTTGAGGACAGGGGGCTACAATGAGCAGTTCTTC

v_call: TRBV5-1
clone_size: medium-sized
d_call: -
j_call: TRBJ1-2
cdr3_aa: CASSLEAGLFDYGYTF
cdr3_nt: TGCGCCAGCAGCTTGGAAGCAGGGCTCTTCGACTATGGCTACACCTTC

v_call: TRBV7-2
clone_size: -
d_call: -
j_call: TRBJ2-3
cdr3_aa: CASTLLGGGASTDTQYF
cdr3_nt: TGTGCCAGCACACTCCTGGGGGGCGGAGCTAGCACAGATACGCAGTATTTT